The 19 T cell receptor beta chains given below trace back to one sample, sequenced in a study of T cell changes during pregnancy in multiple sclerosis. TCRdb's table, derived via immunoSEQ multiplex PCR, lists solely in-frame clones and lacks some. The data show approximately 90,000 clones, 85% to 95% seen once. Sequenced material: peripheral blood, taken in the third trimester of pregnancy. Receptor source: a female donor with multiple sclerosis, enrolled in a pregnancy study.

J is TRBJ2-1 and V is TRBV19; 11 nucleotides match TRBD1. This CDR3 is built from 15 residues. Looked up from germline, CDR1 is LNHDA and CDR2 is SQIVND (reference sequence). Trimming at V came to 8 bases and at J to 4 bases, leaving 7 bases not matched to a gene. In DNA form, the CDR3 reads TGTGCCAGTTGTCCGGGACAGGGGGGATACAATGAGCAGTTCTTC. It translates to CASCPGQGGYNEQFF.

The chain employs TRBV30 and TRBJ2-3; 15 nucleotides agree with TRBD2. J gave up 3 bases and V 2 bases, and 3 bases lay outside the gene matches. The germline V gene has CDR1 GTSNPN and CDR2 SVGIG (reference sequence). The CDR3 has 16 residues. The CDR3: CAWSRGTSGRTDTQYF. CDR3 sequence (DNA): TGTGCCTGGAGTCGAGGGACTAGCGGGAGGACAGATACGCAGTATTTT.

This clone was picked up many times. This rearrangement joins TRBV5-6 to TRBJ2-1; 10 bases match TRBD2. CDR1 SGHDT and CDR2 YYEEEE come from the germline V gene. The V gene end was trimmed by 4 bases and the J gene end by 4 bases; junction bases not matched to a gene: 5. The CDR3 covers 15 residues. The CDR3 region is CASSHTSGTYNEQFF. The CDR3 nucleotides are TGTGCCAGCAGCCACACTAGCGGGACGTACAATGAGCAGTTCTTC.

The V gene is TRBV7-2, the J gene TRBJ2-1; D possibly corresponds to TRBD2 (5 bases). Germline CDR1 is SGHTA and CDR2 is FQGNSA. Trimming pared 4 bases from V and 3 bases from J, leaving 16 bases between. The CDR3 length is 16 residues. In nucleotides, the CDR3 is TGTGCCAGCAGCTGGACTCTCCCTCGATACTACAATGAGCAGTTCTTC. This sequence encodes CASSWTLPRYYNEQFF.

The chain is built from TRBV29-1 and TRBJ2-7; D might be TRBD2 (5 bases). Trimming took 5 bases from V and 2 from J, leaving 10 bases between them. Germline CDR1 is SQVTM and CDR2 is ANQGSEA. This CDR3 has 12 amino acids. This CDR3 reads CSVLGLTYEQYF. DNA for the CDR3: TGCAGCGTTCTCGGACTTACCTACGAGCAGTACTTC.

This clone was counted once. The V gene is TRBV18, the J gene TRBJ2-7; tentative D call: TRBD2 (6 bases). Germline V gene lookup returns CDR1 KGHSH and CDR2 LQKENI. V lost 3 bases and J lost 3, with 15 bases in between. The length of the CDR3 is 15 residues. The CDR3 DNA reads as TGTGCCAGCTCACCTCGGGGCGGGAAAGACTACGAGCAGTACTTC. This codes for CASSPRGGKDYEQYF.

The chain combines TRBV19 with TRBJ1-1, with TRBD1 matching over 8 bases. The junction had 2 bases not matched to a gene; V was cut back by 7 bases and J by 4 bases. This CDR3 has 12 amino acids. Per germline, CDR1 LNHDA and CDR2 SQIVND (reference sequence). CDR3 nucleotide sequence: TGTGCCAGTAACGACAGGGGCACTGAAGCTTTCTTT. Amino acids: CASNDRGTEAFF.

The chain uses TRBV28 and TRBJ1-1; D is unclear. The CDR3 has 15 amino acids. Germline values: CDR1 MDHEN, CDR2 SYDVKM. The V end lost 1 base, the J end lost 2 bases, and 11 bases lay between the germline ends. The CDR3 nucleotides are TGTGCCAGCAGTTTATTCGGGGTACTTAACACTGAAGCTTTCTTT. Translation: CASSLFGVLNTEAFF.

The chain employs TRBV2 and TRBJ2-4, with 7 bases fitting TRBD2. The J segment lost 1 base and the V segment lost 4 bases, leaving 19 bases of the junction unmatched. This CDR3 is 20 amino acids long. In germline, CDR1 is SNHLY, CDR2 FYNNEI. CDR3 in amino acids: CASSAYTGGLSSGAKNIQYF. CDR3 coding DNA: TGTGCCAGCAGTGCCTATACTGGGGGACTATCCAGCGGGGCCAAAAACATTCAGTACTTC. Full variable domain (outside the CDR3, taken from reference TRBV2 and TRBJ2-4): EPEVTQTPSHQVTQMGQEVILRCVPISNHLYFYWYRQILGQKVEFLVSFYNNEISEKSEIFDDQFSVERPDGSNFTLKIRSTKLEDSAMYFCASSAYTGGLSSGAKNIQYFGAGTRLSVL.

The V and J genes are TRBV7-8 and TRBJ2-7, with 8 positions matching TRBD2. V was pared by 5 bases and J by 2 bases, with 5 bases of the junction left unmatched. This CDR3 is built from 14 residues. CDR1 and CDR2 (germline): SGHVS, FQNEAQ. CDR3 protein: CASSVSGTTYEQYF. CDR3 nucleotides: TGTGCCAGCAGCGTTAGCGGGACCACCTACGAGCAGTACTTC.

The rearrangement uses TRBV6-4 and TRBJ2-7; 11 positions agree with TRBD2. The CDR3 has 14 residues. The germline CDR1 and CDR2 sequences are MRHNA and SNTAGT. The junction had 2 bases not matched to a gene; V was cut back by 5 bases and J by 2 bases. CDR3 DNA sequence: TGTGCCAGCAGTCTAGCGGGAGGTACCTACGAGCAGTACTTC. As protein: CASSLAGGTYEQYF.

This chain connects TRBV5-1 to TRBJ1-4, with TRBD1 as a possible D gene (5 bases). CDR1 is SGHRS and CDR2 is YFSETQ in the germline V gene. The CDR3 spans 16 residues. V gave up 1 base and J gave up 8 bases, with 18 bases separating them. In nucleotides, the CDR3 is TGCGCCAGCAGCTTGCCCACAGGCGCTATTGAGGAAAAACTGTTTTTT. It codes for CASSLPTGAIEEKLFF.

The J gene is TRBJ2-7, the V gene TRBV7-9; tentative D call: TRBD1 (5 bases). This CDR3 has 16 amino acids. Trimming took 5 bases from V and 0 from J, leaving 17 bases between them. Germline assignment: CDR1 SEHNR and CDR2 FQNEAQ (reference sequence). CDR3 loop: CASSPPDSESSYEQYF. CDR3 DNA: TGTGCCAGCAGCCCACCCGACAGCGAGAGCTCCTACGAGCAGTACTTC.

This clone has just one count. The rearrangement links TRBV5-6 to TRBJ1-3, with D possibly being TRBD1 (6 bases). The CDR3 consists of 18 residues. Germline CDR1 SGHDT, CDR2 YYEEEE. Trimming took off 0 bases at V and 0 bases at J, with 16 bases between the two ends. The CDR3 bases are TGTGCCAGCAGCTTGGGCAGGGGAACAGTACCCTCTGGAAACACCATATATTTT. It specifies CASSLGRGTVPSGNTIYF.

J is TRBJ2-1 and V is TRBV7-2; D call uncertain. V was clipped by 6 bases and J by 4 bases, with 13 bases between them. The germline CDR1 and CDR2 sequences are SGHTA and FQGNSA. CDR3 size: 14 residues. The CDR3 DNA reads as TGTGCCAGCAGTAAAGTGGTCGGGTACAATGAGCAGTTCTTC. The encoded protein is CASSKVVGYNEQFF.

The J gene is TRBJ2-1, the V gene TRBV6-5; TRBD1 matches 8 bases. The germline gives CDR1 MNHEY, CDR2 SVGAGI. This CDR3 comprises 14 residues. V trimming: 4 bases; J trimming: 7 bases; junction bases outside the gene matches: 6. CDR3 protein: CASSSTGAANEQFF. In nucleotides, the CDR3 is TGTGCCAGCAGTTCGACAGGGGCGGCGAATGAGCAGTTCTTC.

The chain uses TRBV5-4 and TRBJ2-2, with unresolved D. The CDR3 sequence is 16 residues long. Germline V gene sequence: CDR1 SGHNT, CDR2 YYREEE (reference sequence). Trimming cost V 2 bases and J 4 bases, with 15 bases left between them. CDR3 amino acids: CASSLIASKFTGELFF. The CDR3 DNA sequence: TGTGCCAGCAGCTTAATCGCGTCAAAGTTCACCGGGGAGCTGTTTTTT.

J is TRBJ2-3 and V is TRBV11-2; D gene unclear. Trimming stripped 5 bases from V and 1 base from J, with 13 bases between. This CDR3 region has 15 residues. Germline V gives CDR1 SGHAT, CDR2 FQNNGV. The CDR3 here is CASSLFLLGTDTQYF. The CDR3 bases are TGTGCCAGCAGCCTCTTTTTGCTAGGCACAGATACGCAGTATTTT.

The rearrangement joins TRBV14 to TRBJ2-1; D is undetermined. Trimming took off 0 bases at V and 8 bases at J, with 20 bases between the two ends. The CDR3 has 17 amino acids. Germline values: CDR1 SGHDN, CDR2 FVKESK. The CDR3 bases are TGTGCCAGCAGCCAAGATAGACCGAGAGTCCGAGGTCATGAGCAGTTCTTC. Translating gives CASSQDRPRVRGHEQFF.